The rows below give T cell receptor beta chains drawn from one sample of a study of T cells in narcolepsy. Assay used: immunoSEQ multiplex PCR; TCRdb lists only in-frame clones, some missing. The sample consists of nearly 35,000 clones, about 85% of them appearing once. Sequencing input: memory (CD45RA-) CD4+ T cells from blood. These receptors all stem from a human donor in good health. The CDR3 runs from the conserved cysteine through the conserved F or W. Each record gives: CDR3 protein, V gene, clone size, J gene. Clone size is stated in some rows and not others, as once, few, many or a class when expanded.

CAWSVGKVDGYTF | TRBV30 | NA | TRBJ1-2
CASSDLTGGHGYTF | TRBV10-2 | NA | TRBJ1-2
CASRGRTGVNTEAFF | TRBV12-2 | NA | TRBJ1-1
CASSYTAGGDEQFF | TRBV6-5 | NA | TRBJ2-1
CASGNGGGYGYTF | TRBV28 | once | TRBJ1-2
CASSFWTSTEAFF | TRBV6-6 | NA | TRBJ1-1
CASSLGAANSPLHF | TRBV6-5 | once | TRBJ1-6
CASSYPDSNQPQHF | TRBV6-6 | NA | TRBJ1-5
CARSSLGGGTSGTYEQYF | TRBV18 | NA | TRBJ2-7
CASSPTGTGSYNSPLHF | TRBV18 | NA | TRBJ1-6